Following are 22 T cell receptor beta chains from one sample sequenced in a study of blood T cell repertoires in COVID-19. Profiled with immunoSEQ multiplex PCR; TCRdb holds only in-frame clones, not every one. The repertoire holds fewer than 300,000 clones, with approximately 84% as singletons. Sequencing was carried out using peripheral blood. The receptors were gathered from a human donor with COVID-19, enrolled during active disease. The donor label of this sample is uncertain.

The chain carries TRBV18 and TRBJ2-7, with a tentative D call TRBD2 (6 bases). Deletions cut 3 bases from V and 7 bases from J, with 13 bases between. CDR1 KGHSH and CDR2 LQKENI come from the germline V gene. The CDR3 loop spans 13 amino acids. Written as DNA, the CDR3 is TGTGCCAGCTCACCCAGCGGGTCGGAGGAGCAGTACTTC. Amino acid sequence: CASSPSGSEEQYF.

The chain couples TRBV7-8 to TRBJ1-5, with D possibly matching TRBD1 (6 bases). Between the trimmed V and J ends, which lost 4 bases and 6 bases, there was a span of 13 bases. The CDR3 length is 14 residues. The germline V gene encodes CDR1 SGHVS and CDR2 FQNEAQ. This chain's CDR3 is CASSYNRAGQPQHF. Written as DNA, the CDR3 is TGTGCCAGCAGCTATAACAGGGCGGGTCAGCCCCAGCATTTT.

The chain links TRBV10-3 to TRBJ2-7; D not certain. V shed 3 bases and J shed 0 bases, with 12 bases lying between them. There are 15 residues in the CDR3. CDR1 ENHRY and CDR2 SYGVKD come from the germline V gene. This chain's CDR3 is CAISEGRRSSYEQYF. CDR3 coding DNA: TGTGCCATCAGTGAAGGCAGGCGAAGCTCCTACGAGCAGTACTTC.

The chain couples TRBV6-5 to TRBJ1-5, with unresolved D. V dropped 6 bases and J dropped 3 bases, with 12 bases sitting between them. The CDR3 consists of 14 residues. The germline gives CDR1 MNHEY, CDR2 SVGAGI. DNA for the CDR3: TGTGCCAGCAGCGCCGGGCGGGCCAATCAGCCCCAGCATTTT. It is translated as CASSAGRANQPQHF.

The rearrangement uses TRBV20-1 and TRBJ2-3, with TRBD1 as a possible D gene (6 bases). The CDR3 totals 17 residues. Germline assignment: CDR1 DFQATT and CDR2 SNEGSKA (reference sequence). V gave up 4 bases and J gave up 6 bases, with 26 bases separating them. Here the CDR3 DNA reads TGCAGTGCTATTGACTCGGAGCGGCCCACTAGGGGGGATACGCAGTATTTT. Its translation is CSAIDSERPTRGDTQYF.

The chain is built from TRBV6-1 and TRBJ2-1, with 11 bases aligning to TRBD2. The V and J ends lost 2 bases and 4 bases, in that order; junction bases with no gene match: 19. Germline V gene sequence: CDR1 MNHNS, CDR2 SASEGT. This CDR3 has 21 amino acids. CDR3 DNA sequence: TGTGCCAGCAGTGAACCCGTCAGGGGAGCCCTACTAGCGGGAGCTTACAATGAGCAGTTCTTC. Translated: CASSEPVRGALLAGAYNEQFF.

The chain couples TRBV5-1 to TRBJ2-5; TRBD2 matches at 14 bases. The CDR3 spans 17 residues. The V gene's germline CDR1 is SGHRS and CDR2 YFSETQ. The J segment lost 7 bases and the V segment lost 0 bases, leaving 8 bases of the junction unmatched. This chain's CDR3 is CASSLGLAGGPSGTQYF. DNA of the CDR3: TGCGCCAGCAGCTTGGGACTAGCGGGAGGGCCCTCGGGGACCCAGTACTTC.

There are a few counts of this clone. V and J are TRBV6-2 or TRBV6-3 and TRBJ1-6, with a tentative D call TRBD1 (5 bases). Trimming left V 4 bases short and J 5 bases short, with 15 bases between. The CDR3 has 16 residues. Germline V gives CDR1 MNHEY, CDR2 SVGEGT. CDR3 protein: CASSSVREADNSPLHF. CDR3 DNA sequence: TGTGCCAGCAGTTCCGTCAGGGAGGCGGATAATTCACCCCTCCACTTT.

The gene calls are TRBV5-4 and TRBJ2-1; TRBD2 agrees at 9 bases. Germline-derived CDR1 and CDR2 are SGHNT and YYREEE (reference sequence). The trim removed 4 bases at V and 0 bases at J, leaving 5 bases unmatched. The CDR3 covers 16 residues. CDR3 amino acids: CASSRRLADSYNEQFF. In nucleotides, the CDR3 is TGTGCCAGCAGCCGAAGACTAGCGGACTCCTACAATGAGCAGTTCTTC.

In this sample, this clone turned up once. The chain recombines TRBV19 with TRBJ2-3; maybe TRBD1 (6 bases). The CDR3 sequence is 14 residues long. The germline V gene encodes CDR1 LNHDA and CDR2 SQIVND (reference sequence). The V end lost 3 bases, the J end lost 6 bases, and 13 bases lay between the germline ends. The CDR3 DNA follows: TGTGCCAGTAGTATCGGAATTCAGGGGGATACGCAGTATTTT. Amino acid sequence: CASSIGIQGDTQYF.

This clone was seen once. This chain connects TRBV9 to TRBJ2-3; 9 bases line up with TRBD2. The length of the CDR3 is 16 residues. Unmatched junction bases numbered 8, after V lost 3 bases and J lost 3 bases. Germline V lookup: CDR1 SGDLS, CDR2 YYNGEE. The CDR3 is CASSEYASGITDTQYF. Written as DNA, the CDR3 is TGTGCCAGCAGCGAGTATGCTAGCGGGATAACAGATACGCAGTATTTT.

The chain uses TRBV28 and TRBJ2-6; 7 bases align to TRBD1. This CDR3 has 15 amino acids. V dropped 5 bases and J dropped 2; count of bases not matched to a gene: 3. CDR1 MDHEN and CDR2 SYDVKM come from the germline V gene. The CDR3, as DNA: TGTGCCAGCAGTCCGACAGGGACTGGGGCCAACGTCCTGACTTTC. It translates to CASSPTGTGANVLTF.

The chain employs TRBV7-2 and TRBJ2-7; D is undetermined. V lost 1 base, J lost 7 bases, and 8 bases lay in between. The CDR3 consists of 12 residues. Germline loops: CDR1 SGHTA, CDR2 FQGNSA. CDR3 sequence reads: CASSLVTAEQYF. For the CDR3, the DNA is TGTGCCAGCAGCTTAGTAACTGCTGAGCAGTACTTC.

For the CDR3, the DNA is TGTGCCAGCAGCTTAGTGTTTGTAAGCGGGAGGGACAATGAGCAGTTCTTC. Protein: CASSLVFVSGRDNEQFF. This chain joins TRBV7-6 and TRBJ2-1; 10 bases fit TRBD2. The germline V gene has CDR1 SGHVS and CDR2 FNYEAQ. The CDR3 covers 17 residues. V dropped 1 base and J dropped 5; count of bases not matched to a gene: 8.

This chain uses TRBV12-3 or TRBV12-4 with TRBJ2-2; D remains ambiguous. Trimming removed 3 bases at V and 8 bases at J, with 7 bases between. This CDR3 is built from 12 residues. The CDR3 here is CASSFPFGELFF. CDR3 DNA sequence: TGTGCCAGCAGTTTTCCGTTTGGGGAGCTGTTTTTT.

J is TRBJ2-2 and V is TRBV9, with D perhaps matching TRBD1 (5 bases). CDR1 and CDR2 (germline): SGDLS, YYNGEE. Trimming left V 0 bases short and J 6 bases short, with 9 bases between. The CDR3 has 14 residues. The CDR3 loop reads CASSVGGGAGELFF. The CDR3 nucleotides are TGTGCCAGCAGCGTAGGGGGCGGCGCCGGGGAGCTGTTTTTT.

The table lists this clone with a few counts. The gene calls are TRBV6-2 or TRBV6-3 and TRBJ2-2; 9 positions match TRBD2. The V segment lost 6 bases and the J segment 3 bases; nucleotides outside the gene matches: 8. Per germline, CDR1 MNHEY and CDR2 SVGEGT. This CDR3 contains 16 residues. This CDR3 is CASSIPGLADTGELFF. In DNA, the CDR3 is TGTGCCAGCAGCATACCGGGACTAGCAGACACCGGGGAGCTGTTTTTT.

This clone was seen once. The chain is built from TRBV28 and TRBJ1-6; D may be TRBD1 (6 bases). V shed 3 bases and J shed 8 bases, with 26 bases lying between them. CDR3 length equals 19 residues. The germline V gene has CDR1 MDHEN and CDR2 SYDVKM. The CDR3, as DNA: TGTGCCAGCAGTTTGTACGGGGGATCGGCGGGGGCAAGCCATTCACCCCTCCACTTT. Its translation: CASSLYGGSAGASHSPLHF.

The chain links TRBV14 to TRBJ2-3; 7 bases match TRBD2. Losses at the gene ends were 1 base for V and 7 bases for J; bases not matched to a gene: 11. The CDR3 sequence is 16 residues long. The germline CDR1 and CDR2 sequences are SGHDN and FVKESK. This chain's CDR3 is CASSQATSSGWNTQYF. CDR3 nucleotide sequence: TGTGCCAGCAGCCAAGCGACTAGCTCAGGGTGGAATACGCAGTATTTT.

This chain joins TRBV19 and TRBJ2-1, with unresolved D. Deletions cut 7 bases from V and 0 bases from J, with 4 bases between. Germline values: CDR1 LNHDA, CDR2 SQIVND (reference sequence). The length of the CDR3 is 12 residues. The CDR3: CASTSSYNEQFF. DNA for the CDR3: TGTGCCAGTACTAGCTCCTACAATGAGCAGTTCTTC.

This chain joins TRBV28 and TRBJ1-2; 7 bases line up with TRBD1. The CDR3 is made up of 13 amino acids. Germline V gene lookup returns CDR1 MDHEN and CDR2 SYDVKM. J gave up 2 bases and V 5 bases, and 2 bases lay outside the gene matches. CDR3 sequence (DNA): TGTGCCAGCAGTGAGGGGGCGAACTATGGCTACACCTTC. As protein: CASSEGANYGYTF.

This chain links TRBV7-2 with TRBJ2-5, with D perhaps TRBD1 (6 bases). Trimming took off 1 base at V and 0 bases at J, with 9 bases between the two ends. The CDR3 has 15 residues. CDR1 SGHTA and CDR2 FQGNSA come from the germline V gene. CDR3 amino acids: CASSLVQGHQETQYF. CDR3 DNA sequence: TGTGCCAGCAGCTTAGTGCAGGGGCACCAAGAGACCCAGTACTTC.